The 29 T cell receptor beta chains below all came from one sample that was sequenced in a study of blood T cells in healthy people across ages. PCR was performed a second time for about 7 to 11 cycles using a sample-barcoded 5' primer and a J-beta primer mix. MiXCR, applied by TCRdb to the 5' RACE reads, yields one record per CDR3 protein. Of approximately 680,000 distinct CDR3 sequences in the sample, roughly 32% were seen once. Sequenced: blood. These receptors were obtained from a woman aged 80 or over in good health.

In its sample, this clonotype was seen many times. This sequence joins TRBV6-1 and TRBJ2-5; D is uncertain. V was cut by 8 bases and J by 1 base, with 8 bases left in between. CDR3 length: 12 residues. The germline CDR1 and CDR2 sequences are MNHNS and SASEGT. The CDR3 DNA sequence: TGTGCCAGCGGGGAATTCCAAGAGACCCAGTACTTC. This translates into CASGEFQETQYF.

The sample holds one count of this clonotype. V usage is TRBV29-1 and J usage is TRBJ2-4; D unresolved. Per the germline V gene, CDR1 is SQVTM and CDR2 is ANQGSEA. There are 13 residues in the CDR3. Between the trimmed V and J ends, which lost 6 bases and 5 bases, there was a span of 14 bases. The CDR3 DNA reads TGCAGCGTCGCCTGGAGAAGGCAAAACATTCAGTACTTC. Residues: CSVAWRRQNIQYF.

In this sample, this clonotype turned up a few times. A much larger clone sits a single nucleotide away, making a read error possible. The chain joins TRBV7-2 to TRBJ2-5, with D perhaps being TRBD1 or TRBD2 (5 bases each). The J call may be mistaken, given a closer DNA end match to TRBJ2-7. This CDR3 region has 15 residues. Germline assignment: CDR1 SGHTA and CDR2 FQGNSA. For the CDR3, the DNA is TGTGCCAGCAGCTTAGGGGGGTCAACGCCGGTCGAGCAGTACTTC. Its protein product is CASSLGGSTPVEQYF.

V gene TRBV5-1 combines with J gene TRBJ2-7; D might be TRBD2 (5 bases). This CDR3 has 15 amino acids. CDR1 is SGHRS and CDR2 is YFSETQ in the germline V gene. V lost 0 bases to trimming and J lost 6 bases, with 16 bases between them. The CDR3 DNA follows: TGCGCCAGCAGCTTGGTGCCCCTCGAGGGCGGCGAGCAGTACTTC. Translated, it gives CASSLVPLEGGEQYF.

This clonotype came up many times. V usage is TRBV7-2 and J usage is TRBJ2-4, with 9 positions matching TRBD2. Germline V lookup: CDR1 SGHTA, CDR2 FQGNSA. Trimming removed 1 base from V and 11 bases from J; junction bases left unmatched: 9. The CDR3 totals 15 residues. DNA for the CDR3: TGTGCCAGCAGCTTAGGAGGCGGGGGGGGTTTGGTTCAGTACTTC. Protein: CASSLGGGGGLVQYF.

This clonotype was observed a few times. This chain links TRBV5-1 with TRBJ1-4; D is ambiguous. This CDR3 has 14 residues. V dropped 4 bases and J dropped 0 bases, with 7 bases sitting between them. Looked up from germline, CDR1 is SGHRS and CDR2 is YFSETQ. CDR3 nucleotide sequence: TGCGCCAGCAGCCGTGCCACAACTAATGAAAAACTGTTTTTT. The encoded protein is CASSRATTNEKLFF.

There are many counts of this clonotype. The chain combines TRBV3-1 with TRBJ2-5, with TRBD1 matching over 11 bases. The CDR3 is 15 residues long. Germline values: CDR1 LGHDT, CDR2 YNNKEL (reference sequence). The V gene end was trimmed by 2 bases and the J gene end by 4 bases; junction bases not matched to a gene: 3. CDR3 in amino acids: CASSQLGTGGETQYF. DNA of the CDR3: TGTGCCAGCAGCCAATTAGGGACAGGGGGAGAGACCCAGTACTTC.

This clonotype was observed many times. The chain is built from TRBV11-2 and TRBJ2-3; D call uncertain. The CDR3 sequence is 14 residues long. Germline CDR1 and CDR2: SGHAT and FQNNGV. The ends were cut back, 10 bases at V and 0 bases at J, with 14 bases in the middle. Written as DNA, the CDR3 is TGTGCCACCAGTCTTGCATATAGCACAGATACGCAGTATTTT. It encodes CATSLAYSTDTQYF.

This clonotype has ten or more counts. This rearrangement joins TRBV12-3 or TRBV12-4 to TRBJ2-1, with 11 bases fitting TRBD2. Losses at the gene ends were 5 bases for V and 7 bases for J; bases not matched to a gene: 7. This CDR3 spans 15 amino acids. Here the CDR3 reads CASSPIAGGGNEQFF. DNA for the CDR3: TGTGCCAGCAGTCCCATAGCGGGGGGGGGAAATGAGCAGTTCTTC.

CDR3 residues: CASSQDRTGPGELFF. In nucleotides, the CDR3 is TGTGCCAGCAGCCAAGATCGGACAGGGCCCGGGGAGCTGTTTTTT. This chain connects TRBV4-2 to TRBJ2-2; 8 positions agree with TRBD1. Germline trimming cut 0 bases from V and 6 bases from J; bases unmatched to any gene: 3. Germline V CDR1 and CDR2: LGHNA, YNFKEQ. The CDR3 contains 15 residues.

This chain connects TRBV5-1 to TRBJ2-7; 7 bases map to TRBD1. This CDR3 has 14 amino acids. V shed 3 bases and J 3 bases; nucleotides not matched to a gene: 6. Germline CDR1 reads SGHRS; CDR2 reads YFSETQ. CDR3 sequence: CASSSTGTDYEQYF. The CDR3 nucleotides are TGCGCCAGCAGCTCGACCGGGACAGACTACGAGCAGTACTTC.

This clonotype was observed at least ten times. For the CDR3, the DNA is TGTGCCAGCAGTGACAGGCCTGACTCTGGGGCCAACGTCCTGACTTTC. Translation: CASSDRPDSGANVLTF. The chain joins TRBV6-1 to TRBJ2-6; no clear D. With 3 bases removed from V and 0 bases from J, the gap between germline ends came to 9 bases. The germline V gene encodes CDR1 MNHNS and CDR2 SASEGT. This CDR3 comprises 16 residues.

J is TRBJ1-5 and V is TRBV6-1; D not resolved. V dropped 3 bases and J dropped 6 bases, with 12 bases sitting between them. Per germline, CDR1 MNHNS and CDR2 SASEGT. CDR3 length: 14 amino acids. This chain's CDR3 is CASSERAYGQPQHF. CDR3 sequence (DNA): TGTGCCAGCAGTGAGAGGGCCTACGGTCAGCCCCAGCATTTT.

This clonotype was recorded many times. The CDR3 sequence is CAISELDRGGYGYTF. The CDR3 coding sequence is TGTGCCATCAGTGAGCTGGACAGGGGGGGCTATGGCTACACCTTC. This sequence joins TRBV10-3 and TRBJ1-2; 10 bases map to TRBD1. CDR3 size: 15 residues. In germline, CDR1 is ENHRY, CDR2 SYGVKD. Unmatched junction bases numbered 4, after V lost 2 bases and J lost 4 bases.

The gene calls are TRBV20-1 and TRBJ1-5; D is undetermined. Trimming shortened V by 7 bases and J by 0 bases, and 13 bases separated the two germline ends. Germline-derived CDR1 and CDR2 are DFQATT and SNEGSKA (reference sequence). This CDR3 is built from 14 residues. The CDR3 here is CSGGKTPSNQPQHF. The CDR3 DNA is TGCAGTGGAGGGAAGACACCTAGCAATCAGCCCCAGCATTTT.

This clonotype was seen repeatedly, ten times or more. The genes are TRBV20-1 and TRBJ2-5, with 10 positions matching TRBD2. V was clipped by 5 bases and J by 7 bases; unmatched bases: 10. CDR1 DFQATT and CDR2 SNEGSKA come from the germline V gene (reference sequence). This CDR3 spans 14 amino acids. DNA of the CDR3: TGCAGTGCTTCTCTAGCGGGGGTCGCCCCGACCCAGTACTTC. This encodes CSASLAGVAPTQYF.

The J gene is TRBJ1-6, the V gene TRBV9, with a possible D match to TRBD1 (5 bases). Germline CDR1 is SGDLS and CDR2 is YYNGEE. The CDR3 is made up of 13 amino acids. Trimming took 4 bases from V and 13 from J, leaving 15 bases between them. CDR3 sequence reads: CASSLRGGWPLHF. The CDR3 nucleotides read TGTGCCAGCAGCCTTAGGGGAGGATGGCCCCTCCACTTT.

This clonotype has just a few counts. The V and J genes are TRBV20-1 and TRBJ1-6; D might be TRBD1 (6 bases). Germline V gives CDR1 DFQATT, CDR2 SNEGSKA (reference sequence). The germline V and J ends were trimmed by 0 bases and 14 bases, with 14 bases remaining between them. The CDR3 spans 13 residues. The CDR3 is CSARDPVGASLHF. CDR3 nucleotides: TGCAGTGCTAGAGATCCCGTGGGGGCGTCCCTCCACTTT.

Of note for this clonotype: As the CDR3 is not closed by the conserved phenylalanine or tryptophan, this likely results from a read error. CDR3 amino acids: CASSSGLAGGLRSTDTQYV. CDR3 DNA: TGCGCCAGCAGCTCGGGACTAGCGGGGGGCCTTCGTAGCACAGATACGCAGTATGTT. The rearrangement links TRBV5-1 to TRBJ2-3; 15 bases agree with TRBD2. This CDR3 region has 19 residues. J was trimmed by 0 bases and V by 3 bases; bases with no gene match: 8. Per germline, CDR1 SGHRS and CDR2 YFSETQ.

This clonotype was seen many times. The chain has TRBV9 and TRBJ2-6; D call uncertain. This CDR3 region has 13 residues. Germline loops: CDR1 SGDLS, CDR2 YYNGEE. Trimming took off 3 bases at V and 2 bases at J, with 3 bases between the two ends. CDR3 bases: TGTGCCAGCAGCGGACCTGGGGCCAACGTCCTGACTTTC. Translating it yields CASSGPGANVLTF. The complete variable domain, with remaining parts taken from reference TRBV9 and TRBJ2-6, reads DSGVTQTPKHLITATGQRVTLRCSPRSGDLSVYWYQQSLDQGLQFLIQYYNGEERAKGNILERFSAQQFPDLHSELNLSSLELGDSALYFCASSGPGANVLTFGAGSRLTVL.

In this sample, this clonotype turned up many times. The chain couples TRBV20-1 to TRBJ2-7; TRBD2 agrees at 7 bases. Germline CDR1 and CDR2: DFQATT and SNEGSKA (reference sequence). The junction had 8 bases not matched to a gene; V was cut back by 0 bases and J by 6 bases. The length of the CDR3 is 14 residues. CDR3 nucleotides: TGCAGTGCTAGAGATGCGGGGGTACGAGGCGAGCAGTACTTC. Residues: CSARDAGVRGEQYF.

This clonotype has only a few counts. A clone one base away is much larger, so this may be a read error. V gene TRBV29-1 combines with J gene TRBJ2-1; TRBD1 aligns across 7 bases. This CDR3 contains 13 residues. The junction had 11 bases not matched to a gene; V was cut back by 6 bases and J by 9 bases. Per germline, CDR1 SQVTM and CDR2 ANQGSEA. CDR3: CSVGQSLGGEQFF. CDR3 DNA: TGCAGCGTGGGACAGAGCCTTGGTGGTGAGCAGTTCTTC.

This clonotype occurred many times. With a much larger clone just one base away, this may be a read error. This chain links TRBV12-3 or TRBV12-4 with TRBJ2-5; the D call may be TRBD1 or TRBD2 (6 bases each). V dropped 2 bases and J dropped 11 bases, with 15 bases sitting between them. The CDR3 sequence is 13 residues long. This CDR3 reads CASSLTGRNEQYF. The CDR3 DNA follows: TGTGCCAGCAGTTTAACAGGGAGGAATGAGCAGTACTTC.

J is TRBJ2-3 and V is TRBV20-1, with 10 bases identical to TRBD2. The CDR3 runs to 16 residues. The junction had 10 bases not matched to a gene; V was cut back by 1 base and J by 6 bases. CDR1 and CDR2 from the germline V gene are DFQATT and SNEGSKA (reference sequence). The CDR3 here is CSARASGRGGKDTQYF. The CDR3 bases are TGCAGTGCTAGAGCGAGCGGGAGGGGGGGCAAGGATACGCAGTATTTT.

The table lists this clonotype with many counts. This chain connects TRBV6-2 or TRBV6-3 to TRBJ2-1, with D tentatively TRBD2 (7 bases). V lost 6 bases and J lost 9, with 18 bases in between. The length of the CDR3 is 14 residues. CDR1 is MNHEY, CDR2 SVGEGT, per germline. CDR3 bases: TGTGCCAGCAGGGAAGGGGGGGCCCGAGGTGAGCAGTTCTTC. This codes for CASREGGARGEQFF.

This clonotype was detected many times. This chain uses TRBV9 with TRBJ2-7; D is possibly TRBD2 (6 bases). The CDR3 has 15 amino acids. Between the trimmed V and J ends, which lost 3 bases and 3 bases, there was a span of 16 bases. Germline values: CDR1 SGDLS, CDR2 YYNGEE. The CDR3, as DNA: TGTGCCAGCAGCGCAAGCCAGGGAGGCGTCTACGAGCAGTACTTC. It yields the protein CASSASQGGVYEQYF. The complete variable domain, with remaining parts taken from reference TRBV9 and TRBJ2-7, reads DSGVTQTPKHLITATGQRVTLRCSPRSGDLSVYWYQQSLDQGLQFLIQYYNGEERAKGNILERFSAQQFPDLHSELNLSSLELGDSALYFCASSASQGGVYEQYFGPGTRLTVT.

Comments on this clonotype: A much bigger clone sits one base away, suggesting this may be a read error. The chain combines TRBV20-1 with TRBJ2-5, with 12 nucleotides matching TRBD2. CDR3 length equals 16 residues. Germline loops: CDR1 DFQATT, CDR2 SNEGSKA (reference sequence). Trimming removed 5 bases from V and 11 bases from J; junction bases left unmatched: 18. The CDR3 DNA is TGCAGTGCTGCTGAGTCTAGCGGGGGGGCGAGGCGTGAGCAGTACTTC. This encodes CSAAESSGGARREQYF.

The rearrangement links TRBV6-5 to TRBJ1-4, with TRBD1 identical over 9 bases. Trimming at V came to 6 bases and at J to 9 bases, leaving 8 bases not matched to a gene. Germline assignment: CDR1 MNHEY and CDR2 SVGAGI. The CDR3 loop spans 14 amino acids. CDR3 DNA: TGTGCCAGCAGATCACAGGGGGCGCTGAAAAAACTGTTTTTT. It is translated as CASRSQGALKKLFF.

This clonotype was found many times. This chain joins TRBV19 and TRBJ1-2; 10 nucleotides line up with TRBD1. J lost 3 bases, V lost 5 bases, and 9 bases had no gene match. The germline gives CDR1 LNHDA, CDR2 SQIVND (reference sequence). The CDR3 covers 16 residues. The CDR3 spells CASSDPGTGVDYGYTF. CDR3 bases: TGTGCCAGTAGTGATCCCGGGACAGGGGTCGACTATGGCTACACCTTC.